The next 11 T cell receptor beta chains were all read from a single sample in a study of blood T cell repertoires in COVID-19. Here immunoSEQ multiplex PCR was the method, and the copy in TCRdb shows in-frame clones only, minus some. Among about 330,000 clones listed, approximately 88% were seen once. Specimen: peripheral blood. The receptors shown here come from a woman in her fifties or sixties with active or convalescent COVID-19.

This clone appeared a single time. The V and J genes are TRBV5-1 and TRBJ2-1, with D possibly matching TRBD2 (5 bases). The germline CDR1 and CDR2 sequences are SGHRS and YFSETQ. Trimming pared 3 bases from V and 2 bases from J, leaving 6 bases between. This CDR3 spans 13 amino acids. CDR3 region: CASSSGTYNEQFF. The CDR3 DNA follows: TGCGCCAGCAGCTCCGGGACCTACAATGAGCAGTTCTTC.

In its sample, this clone was seen once. The chain couples TRBV7-9 to TRBJ1-4, with D uncertain. Trimming removed 5 bases at V and 2 bases at J, with 3 bases between. Per the germline V gene, CDR1 is SEHNR and CDR2 is FQNEAQ (reference sequence). This CDR3 has 12 residues. CDR3 in amino acids: CASSATNEKLFF. In nucleotides, the CDR3 is TGTGCCAGCAGCGCGACTAATGAAAAACTGTTTTTT.

The chain has TRBV5-4 and TRBJ2-1; TRBD2 matches 7 bases. The CDR3 extends over 16 amino acids. Germline-derived CDR1 and CDR2 are SGHNT and YYREEE (reference sequence). After removal of 3 bases from V and 7 bases from J, the junction contained 13 bases not matched to a gene. The CDR3 spells CASSSGSAGVGNEQFF. The CDR3 bases are TGTGCCAGCAGCTCCGGTTCCGCGGGAGTGGGGAATGAGCAGTTCTTC.

The V and J genes are TRBV5-3 and TRBJ2-1, with 7 bases matching TRBD1. TRBV5-3 is designated an ORF whose function remains uncertain. This CDR3 is 16 amino acids long. The junction had 8 bases not matched to a gene; V was cut back by 5 bases and J by 0 bases. The CDR3 DNA sequence: TGTGCCAGAAGGAGAACAGGGGCTGACTCCTACAATGAGCAGTTCTTC. It codes for CARRRTGADSYNEQFF.

This chain uses TRBV6-2 or TRBV6-3 with TRBJ1-4; D unresolved. The CDR3 covers 16 residues. V gave up 4 bases and J gave up 0 bases, with 12 bases separating them. The germline V gene encodes CDR1 MNHEY and CDR2 SVGEGT. CDR3 in amino acids: CASSSNTWPTNEKLFF. The CDR3, as DNA: TGTGCCAGCAGTTCCAACACATGGCCAACTAATGAAAAACTGTTTTTT.

V and J are TRBV7-3 and TRBJ2-1; D unclear. CDR1 is SGHTA, CDR2 FQGTGA, per germline. This CDR3 is 13 amino acids long. V was cut by 2 bases and J by 4 bases, with 6 bases left in between. CDR3 sequence reads: CASSLALYNEQFF. CDR3 DNA: TGTGCCAGCAGCTTAGCCCTATACAATGAGCAGTTCTTC.

The V call is TRBV4-1, the J call TRBJ1-1; D gene uncertain. CDR1 and CDR2 from the germline V gene are MGHRA and YSYEKL. Deletions cut 0 bases from V and 1 base from J, with 12 bases between. The CDR3 sequence is 16 residues long. CDR3 region: CASSQEVISGNTEAFF. In nucleotides, the CDR3 is TGCGCCAGCAGCCAAGAAGTAATAAGCGGGAACACTGAAGCTTTCTTT.

About this clone itself: Distinct nucleotide sequences in the sample also encode this CDR3. The chain recombines TRBV27 with TRBJ2-1; D is unclear. The CDR3 has 15 residues. Trimming removed 4 bases from V and 0 bases from J, with 10 bases in between. Germline V lookup: CDR1 MNHEY, CDR2 SMNVEV (reference sequence). CDR3 coding DNA: TGTGCCAGCAGTTCCACTGGTAGCTCCTACAATGAGCAGTTCTTC. It yields the protein CASSSTGSSYNEQFF.

The chain links TRBV21-1 to TRBJ2-3; TRBD1 was called by the table and not checked on the DNA. TRBV21-1 is an annotated pseudogene. This CDR3 region has 22 residues. Here the CDR3 reads CASSRPGQGKSGVRCGTDTQYF. CDR3 nucleotides: TGTGCCAGCAGCAGGCCGGGACAGGGAAAGTCCGGGGTGAGGTGCGGCACAGATACGCAGTATTTT.

The count of this clone is one. A read error may account for a junction end that differs from germline. This rearrangement joins TRBV6-1 to TRBJ1-1; no clear D. Germline V gene sequence: CDR1 MNHNS, CDR2 SASEGT. The CDR3 contains 16 residues. Here the CDR3 DNA reads TGTGCCAGCAGTGAGAGGACTATAGGCGCATACACCGAAGCTTTCTTT. Encoded protein: CASSERTIGAYTEAFF.

The J gene is TRBJ1-1, the V gene TRBV27, with D possibly matching TRBD1 (6 bases). V was cut by 4 bases and J by 1 base, with 13 bases left in between. This CDR3 has 15 amino acids. In germline, CDR1 is MNHEY, CDR2 SMNVEV (reference sequence). The CDR3 bases are TGTGCCAGCAGTTCCACTTTGACAGGGAACACTGAAGCTTTCTTT. Translation: CASSSTLTGNTEAFF.